Following are 10 T cell receptor beta chains from one sample sequenced in a study of T cells in Graves' hyperthyroidism and ophthalmopathy. The source material, RNA transcripts, was used to amplify TCR beta CDR3 regions. First-round RT-PCR of the TCR CDR3 relied on the HTBI primer set. MiXCR was run by TCRdb on the multiplex PCR reads, yielding one entry per CDR3 protein. In the table there are 550,000 to 650,000 distinct CDR3 sequences, approximately 15% of which are singletons. Sequences were obtained from blood. Source of these receptors: a woman aged 25 to 39 with Graves' hyperthyroidism that later progressed to Graves' ophthalmopathy.

Comments on this clonotype: No conserved phenylalanine or tryptophan is present at the end of the CDR3, so a read error is the likely explanation. The chain carries TRBV2 and TRBJ1-6, with TRBD1 matching 10 bases. Germline CDR1 reads SNHLY; CDR2 reads FYNNEI. This CDR3 has 16 residues. The V segment lost 9 bases and the J segment 5 bases; nucleotides outside the gene matches: 10. The CDR3 coding sequence is TGTGCCAGTACTGTCACCGGGACAGGGGATAATTCACCCCTCCACCTT. The encoded protein is CASTVTGTGDNSPLHL.

This clonotype was seen repeatedly, ten times or more. The chain carries TRBV3-1 and TRBJ1-1; D ambiguous. Trimming pared 4 bases from V and 1 base from J, leaving 10 bases between. Germline V gene data show CDR1 as LGHDT and CDR2 as YNNKEL (reference sequence). The length of the CDR3 is 14 residues. The CDR3 nucleotides read TGTGCCAGCAGCCTCGTACAGAAGAACACTGAAGCTTTCTTT. As protein: CASSLVQKNTEAFF.

This clonotype was observed a few times. The chain couples TRBV4-1 to TRBJ2-1; D possibly corresponds to TRBD1 (5 bases). The CDR3 runs 14 residues. Trimming took off 4 bases at V and 6 bases at J, with 13 bases between the two ends. Per the germline V gene, CDR1 is MGHRA and CDR2 is YSYEKL. CDR3 in DNA: TGCGCCAGCAGCCTACCCGACAGCTCCAATGAGCAGTTCTTC. It is translated as CASSLPDSSNEQFF.

In its sample, this clonotype was seen a few times. J is TRBJ1-3 and V is TRBV6-1, with D tentatively TRBD1 (5 bases). V lost 6 bases to trimming and J lost 4 bases, with 13 bases between them. The CDR3 is 14 residues long. Germline CDR1 MNHNS, CDR2 SASEGT. In DNA, the CDR3 is TGTGCCAGCAGACCCAGGGCATCGGGAAACACCATATATTTT. It encodes CASRPRASGNTIYF.

This clonotype was observed a handful of times. This chain connects TRBV29-1 to TRBJ2-2, with TRBD2 matching over 8 bases. Trimming removed 5 bases from V and 2 bases from J; junction bases left unmatched: 7. Germline V gives CDR1 SQVTM, CDR2 ANQGSEA. CDR3 length equals 15 residues. The CDR3 protein is CSVYGAGANTGELFF. As DNA, the CDR3 is TGCAGCGTTTATGGAGCGGGGGCAAACACCGGGGAGCTGTTTTTT.

The chain links TRBV4-2 to TRBJ1-2; D remains unclear. The CDR3 length is 13 residues. CDR1 is LGHNA, CDR2 YNFKEQ, per germline. V was shortened by 1 base and J by 8 bases, with 11 bases between the two germline ends. The CDR3 protein is CASSQAAGRGYTF. The CDR3, as DNA: TGTGCCAGCAGCCAAGCAGCGGGGAGGGGCTACACCTTC.

The chain couples TRBV19 to TRBJ1-1, with 11 positions matching TRBD1. Germline loops: CDR1 LNHDA, CDR2 SQIVND (reference sequence). The V gene end was trimmed by 5 bases and the J gene end by 1 base; junction bases not matched to a gene: 9. The CDR3 is 17 amino acids. The CDR3 DNA is TGTGCCAGTAGTCGAACCCGGGACAGGGGGTCGAACACTGAAGCTTTCTTT. Encoded protein: CASSRTRDRGSNTEAFF.

The chain joins TRBV10-3 to TRBJ2-4; 8 bases are a match to TRBD1. After removal of 0 bases from V and 9 bases from J, the junction contained 7 bases not matched to a gene. Germline V CDR1 and CDR2: ENHRY, SYGVKD. This CDR3 region has 15 residues. The CDR3 region is CAISESPDRAAIQYF. CDR3 DNA sequence: TGTGCCATCAGTGAGTCCCCGGACAGGGCGGCCATTCAGTACTTC.

This clonotype was observed a handful of times. The gene calls are TRBV7-2 and TRBJ1-2; D not certain. Germline CDR1 and CDR2: SGHTA and FQGNSA. The V end was cut by 6 bases, the J end by 3 bases, with 5 bases between. The CDR3 has 11 residues. CDR3 in DNA: TGTGCCAGCAGGTTCGACTATGGCTACACCTTC. Translation gives CASRFDYGYTF.

This clonotype was detected ten times or more. The rearrangement uses TRBV10-3 and TRBJ2-3; D remains ambiguous. Between the trimmed V and J ends, which lost 10 bases and 0 bases, there was a span of 11 bases. Germline CDR1 ENHRY, CDR2 SYGVKD. The CDR3 is 13 residues long. This chain's CDR3 is CATGSPSTDTQYF. The CDR3, as DNA: TGTGCCACCGGTAGTCCTAGCACAGATACGCAGTATTTT.